This T cell receptor (beta chain) is drawn from a study of cytomegalovirus exposure and HLA in healthy donors. From germline, CDR1 is SEHNR and CDR2 FQNEAQ (reference sequence). The CDR3 loop spans 15 amino acids. The PCR had 60 Vbeta and 13 Jbeta primers. Sequenced by immunoSEQ multiplex PCR; TCRdb stores in-frame clones only, minus some. This sample carries approximately 150,000 clones, 80% of them seen once, and the ten largest clones take around 14%. This clone was counted once. One end of the junction fails to match germline, which may point to a read error. Specimen: PBMCs. This rearrangement joins TRBV7-9 to TRBJ2-5; TRBD1 is a possible D gene (6 bases). This receptor was taken from a woman aged 35 to 49 in good health and CMV-seronegative. CDR3 residues: CASSPTEGEQEPQYF. In nucleotides, the CDR3 is TGTGCCAGCAGCCCCACCGAGGGGGAGCAAGAGCCCCAGTACTTC. Supplemented by reference TRBV7-9 and TRBJ2-5, the full variable domain reads DTGVSQNPRHKITKRGQNVTFRCDPISEHNRLYWYRQTLGQGPEFLTYFQNEAQLEKSRLLSDRFSAERPKGSFSTLEIQRTEQGDSAMYLCASSPTEGEQEPQYFGPGTRLLVL.